This TCR beta chain was sequenced in a study of T cells in Graves' hyperthyroidism and ophthalmopathy. Study-wide findings and caveats: Ophthalmopathy cases were set apart from stable hyperthyroidism by a 13 V-J model.

Researchers amplified the TCR beta CDR3 regions from RNA transcripts. TCR CDR3 regions were first amplified by RT-PCR with HTBI primers. MiXCR was run by TCRdb on the multiplex PCR reads, yielding one entry per CDR3 protein. The sample contains 300,000 to 450,000 distinct CDR3 sequences, approximately 15% of which appear only once. This clonotype has just a few counts. Antigen specificity is unknown. This CDR3 is 15 amino acids long. Trimming cost V 4 bases and J 5 bases, with 18 bases left between them. Per germline, CDR1 SGDLS and CDR2 YYNGEE. The V call is TRBV9, the J call TRBJ2-5; a weak D match, TRBD1 (6 bases). This TCR came from a woman younger than 30 with Graves' hyperthyroidism that later progressed to Graves' ophthalmopathy. The source material was blood. CDR3 protein: CASSPRGSLRETQYF. The CDR3 nucleotides are TGTGCCAGCAGCCCCAGGGGCAGTCTGAGGGAGACCCAGTACTTC.